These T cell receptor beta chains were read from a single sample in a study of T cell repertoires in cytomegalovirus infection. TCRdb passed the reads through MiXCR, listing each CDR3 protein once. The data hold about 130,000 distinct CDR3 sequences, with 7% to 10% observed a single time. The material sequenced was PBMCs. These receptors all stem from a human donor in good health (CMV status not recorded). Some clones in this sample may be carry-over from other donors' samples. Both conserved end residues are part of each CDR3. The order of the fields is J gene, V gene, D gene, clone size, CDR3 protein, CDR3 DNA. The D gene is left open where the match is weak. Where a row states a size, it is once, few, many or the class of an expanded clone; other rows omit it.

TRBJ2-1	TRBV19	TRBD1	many	CASSWAGGHNEQFF	TGTGCCAGTAGTTGGGCAGGGGGTCACAATGAGCAGTTCTTC
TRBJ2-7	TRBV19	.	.	CASSAGTPTEQYF	TGTGCCAGTAGCGCCGGGACACCGACCGAGCAGTACTTC
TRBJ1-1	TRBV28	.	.	CASSYSERGTEAFF	TGTGCCAGCAGTTACTCCGAGCGGGGCACTGAAGCTTTCTTT
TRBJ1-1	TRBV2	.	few	CASRGTMGTEAFF	TGTGCCAGCAGGGGGACGATGGGCACTGAAGCTTTCTTT
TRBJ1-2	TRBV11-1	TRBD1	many	CASSTPGGSVYTF	TGTGCCAGCAGCACCCCAGGGGGCAGCGTCTACACCTTC
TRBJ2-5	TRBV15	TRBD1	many	CATSRDRGQETQYF	TGTGCCACCAGCCGGGACAGGGGGCAAGAGACCCAGTACTTC
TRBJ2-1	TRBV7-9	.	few	CASSFKGTGEQFF	TGTGCCAGCAGCTTTAAAGGGACCGGTGAGCAGTTCTTC
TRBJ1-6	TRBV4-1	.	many	CASSQPTGTSSYNSPLHF	TGCGCCAGCAGCCAACCAACAGGGACGAGCTCCTATAATTCACCCCTCCACTTT
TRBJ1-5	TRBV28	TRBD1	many	CASSRTGGNQPQHF	TGTGCCAGCAGTCGGACAGGGGGCAATCAGCCCCAGCATTTT
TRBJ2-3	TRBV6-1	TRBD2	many	CASSRGGTRDADTQYF	TGTGCCAGCAGCCGCGGAGGGACTAGAGATGCGGATACGCAGTATTTT
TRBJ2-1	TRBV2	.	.	CASSRRLDYNEQFF	TGTGCCAGCAGTAGGCGACTGGATTACAATGAGCAGTTCTTC
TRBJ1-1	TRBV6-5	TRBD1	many	CASRRQGMNTEAFF	TGTGCCAGCAGGCGACAGGGAATGAACACTGAAGCTTTCTTT
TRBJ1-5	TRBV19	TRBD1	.	CASSSDRATNQPQHF	TGTGCCAGTAGTTCGGACAGGGCAACCAATCAGCCCCAGCATTTT
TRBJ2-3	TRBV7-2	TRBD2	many	CASSLKGGGDGTQYF	TGTGCCAGCAGCTTAAAGGGCGGGGGGGATGGTACGCAGTATTTT
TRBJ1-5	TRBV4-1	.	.	CASSQDHGNQPQHF	TGCGCCAGCAGCCAAGATCATGGGAATCAGCCCCAGCATTTT
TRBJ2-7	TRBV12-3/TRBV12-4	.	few	CASSPQGREQYF	TGTGCCAGCAGTCCGCAGGGTCGCGAGCAGTACTTC
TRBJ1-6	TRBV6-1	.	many	CASDPGRYNSPLHF	TGTGCCAGCGATCCGGGACGCTATAATTCACCCCTCCACTTT